One sample yielded the 16 T cell receptor beta chains listed below, sequenced in a study of blood T cell repertoires in COVID-19. Sequenced by immunoSEQ multiplex PCR; TCRdb stores in-frame clones only, minus some. This sample has over 150,000 clones, with approximately 82% found just once. The sample was PBMCs or T cells enriched from blood (not recorded which). All receptors come from a woman in her forties or fifties who had recovered from COVID-19.

This clone was recorded once. The V and J genes are TRBV6-5 and TRBJ1-4, with 8 bases fitting TRBD1. The V gene's germline CDR1 is MNHEY and CDR2 SVGAGI. This CDR3 has 14 residues. V was pared by 6 bases and J by 8 bases, with 8 bases of the junction left unmatched. The CDR3 DNA reads as TGTGCCAGCAGCTTCGACAGGGGAGGCGAAAAACTGTTTTTT. Its translation is CASSFDRGGEKLFF.

The chain couples TRBV2 to TRBJ1-4; D might be TRBD1 (5 bases). V was pared by 6 bases and J by 4 bases, with 15 bases between. This CDR3 is 15 amino acids long. Germline CDR1 SNHLY, CDR2 FYNNEI. The CDR3, as DNA: TGTGCCAGCAGGGCCCAGACAGCGTTTAATGAAAAACTGTTTTTT. Translated: CASRAQTAFNEKLFF.

This rearrangement joins TRBV15 to TRBJ2-3; 7 bases map to TRBD2. Germline-derived CDR1 and CDR2 are LNHNV and YYDKDF (reference sequence). V trimming: 2 bases; J trimming: 4 bases; junction bases outside the gene matches: 6. This CDR3 contains 15 residues. Here the CDR3 DNA reads TGTGCCACCAGCAGATCAGCGGGATCCGCAGATACGCAGTATTTT. Protein: CATSRSAGSADTQYF.

V and J are TRBV6-5 and TRBJ1-2, with D possibly matching TRBD1 (6 bases). V was clipped by 7 bases and J by 0 bases, with 15 bases between them. Germline values: CDR1 MNHEY, CDR2 SVGAGI. The length of the CDR3 is 15 residues. This chain's CDR3 is CASMRGATTNYGYTF. In DNA, the CDR3 is TGTGCCAGCATGCGGGGGGCAACTACTAACTATGGCTACACCTTC.

The chain uses TRBV30 and TRBJ1-1, with D possibly matching TRBD1 (6 bases). Germline values: CDR1 GTSNPN, CDR2 SVGIG (reference sequence). With 1 base removed from V and 7 bases from J, the gap between germline ends came to 22 bases. This CDR3 is 16 amino acids long. CDR3 nucleotide sequence: TGTGCCTGGAGTGCACGATGGGGGGGGGCTAAACATGAAGCTTTCTTT. Amino acid sequence: CAWSARWGGAKHEAFF.

This rearrangement joins TRBV30 to TRBJ1-3; D uncertain. Trimming left V 4 bases short and J 2 bases short, with 9 bases between. The CDR3 has 13 amino acids. Looked up from germline, CDR1 is GTSNPN and CDR2 is SVGIG (reference sequence). Here the CDR3 reads CAWTLSTGNTIYF. CDR3 sequence (DNA): TGTGCCTGGACCCTAAGCACTGGAAACACCATATATTTT. The full variable domain, its missing parts supplied by reference TRBV30 and TRBJ1-3, is SQTIHQWPATLVQPVGSPLSLECTVEGTSNPNLYWYRQAAGRGLQLLFYSVGIGQISSEVPQNLSASRPQDRQFILSSKKLLLSDSGFYLCAWTLSTGNTIYFGEGSWLTVV.

V gene TRBV28 combines with J gene TRBJ1-6; D call uncertain. With 7 bases removed from V and 8 bases from J, the gap between germline ends came to 18 bases. Germline CDR1 and CDR2: MDHEN and SYDVKM. This CDR3 comprises 15 residues. In DNA form, the CDR3 reads TGTGCCAGCACCCCCGCGACGGGAGGGCATTCACCCCTCCACTTT. Its protein is CASTPATGGHSPLHF.

V gene TRBV10-3 combines with J gene TRBJ2-1; a possible D gene is TRBD1 (8 bases). Germline V gene data show CDR1 as ENHRY and CDR2 as SYGVKD. CDR3 length equals 15 residues. The V gene lost 2 bases and the J gene lost 6 bases, with 14 bases spanning the gap. The CDR3: CAISESNRGGNEQFF. CDR3 DNA sequence: TGTGCCATCAGTGAGAGTAACAGGGGGGGCAATGAGCAGTTCTTC.

In its sample, this clone was seen once. This chain links TRBV30 with TRBJ1-2, with a weak D call TRBD1 (5 bases). CDR1 is GTSNPN and CDR2 is SVGIG in the germline V gene (reference sequence). The CDR3 extends over 13 amino acids. CDR3 residues: CAGGWGGETGYTF. In DNA, the CDR3 is TGTGCTGGAGGGTGGGGGGGAGAGACTGGCTACACCTTC.

The chain joins TRBV7-9 to TRBJ2-1; 9 positions agree with TRBD1. The CDR3 loop spans 16 amino acids. Unmatched junction bases numbered 11, after V lost 4 bases and J lost 7 bases. Germline V lookup: CDR1 SEHNR, CDR2 FQNEAQ (reference sequence). The CDR3 protein is CASSSGGQGLRNEQFF. As DNA, the CDR3 is TGTGCCAGCAGCTCCGGGGGACAGGGCCTGAGGAATGAGCAGTTCTTC.

The gene calls are TRBV6-5 and TRBJ1-1; 8 nucleotides line up with TRBD1. V shed 4 bases, J shed 4 bases, and the junction held 11 bases outside the gene matches. The germline V gene has CDR1 MNHEY and CDR2 SVGAGI. This CDR3 is built from 16 residues. CDR3 sequence (DNA): TGTGCCAGCAGTTTTACTCCTGGACAGGGTTTCACTGAAGCTTTCTTT. Translation: CASSFTPGQGFTEAFF.

The V and J genes are TRBV7-9 and TRBJ2-3; 7 nucleotides align to TRBD2. This CDR3 comprises 17 residues. V dropped 5 bases and J dropped 2; count of bases not matched to a gene: 13. Germline CDR1 reads SEHNR; CDR2 reads FQNEAQ (reference sequence). The CDR3 nucleotides read TGTGCCAGCAGCCAGGGCCAGGCGGGAGTCTACACAGATACGCAGTATTTT. Its protein product is CASSQGQAGVYTDTQYF.

The CDR3, as DNA: TGTGCCAGCAGTTCCAGAAGCGGGAGTCCCTACGAGCAGTACTTC. Amino acid sequence: CASSSRSGSPYEQYF. V usage is TRBV6-2 or TRBV6-3 and J usage is TRBJ2-7, with 8 bases fitting TRBD2. CDR3 size: 15 residues. V was pared by 4 bases and J by 2 bases, with 7 bases of the junction left unmatched. Germline V gene sequence: CDR1 MNHEY, CDR2 SVGEGT.

The chain is built from TRBV21-1 and TRBJ1-5. TRBV21-1 is shown as a pseudogene. The CDR3 covers 17 residues. In DNA, the CDR3 is TGTGCCAGCAGCAAAGTACAACCCCGGCGGGGCAATCAGCCCCAGCATTTT. Amino acids: CASSKVQPRRGNQPQHF.

The chain is built from TRBV7-9 and TRBJ2-1; 11 bases align to TRBD2. The CDR3 extends over 16 amino acids. The V gene's germline CDR1 is SEHNR and CDR2 FQNEAQ (reference sequence). Trimming at V came to 4 bases and at J to 4 bases, leaving 6 bases not matched to a gene. CDR3: CASSSHRLAGYNEQFF. The CDR3 nucleotides are TGTGCCAGCAGCTCCCACAGACTAGCGGGGTACAATGAGCAGTTCTTC.

This sequence joins TRBV7-9 and TRBJ2-5, with 7 bases that match TRBD1. Germline values: CDR1 SEHNR, CDR2 FQNEAQ (reference sequence). J was trimmed by 4 bases and V by 5 bases; bases with no gene match: 13. This CDR3 contains 16 residues. CDR3 region: CASSPEGLNRGETQYF. CDR3 in DNA: TGTGCCAGCAGCCCAGAGGGCCTAAACAGGGGAGAGACCCAGTACTTC.